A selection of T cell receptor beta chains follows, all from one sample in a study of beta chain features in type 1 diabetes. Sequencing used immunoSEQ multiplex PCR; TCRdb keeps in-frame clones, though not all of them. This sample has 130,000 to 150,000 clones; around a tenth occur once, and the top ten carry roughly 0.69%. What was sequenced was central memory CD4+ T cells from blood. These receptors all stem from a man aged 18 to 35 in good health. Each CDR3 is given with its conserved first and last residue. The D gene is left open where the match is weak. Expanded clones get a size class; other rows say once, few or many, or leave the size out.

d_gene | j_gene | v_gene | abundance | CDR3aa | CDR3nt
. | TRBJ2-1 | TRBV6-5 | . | CASRRLGYNEQFF | TGTGCCAGCAGGAGACTAGGCTACAATGAGCAGTTCTTC
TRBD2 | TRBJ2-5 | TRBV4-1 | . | CASSQDSTSGEETQYF | TGTGCCAGCAGCCAAGATTCAACTAGCGGGGAAGAGACCCAGTACTTC
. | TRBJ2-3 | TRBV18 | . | CASSPTGQSTDTQYF | TGTGCCAGCTCACCAACGGGACAAAGCACAGATACGCAGTATTTT
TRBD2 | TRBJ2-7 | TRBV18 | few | CASSRGLLAGNSYEQYF | TGTGCCAGCTCACGGGGCCTACTAGCGGGGAACTCCTACGAGCAGTACTTC
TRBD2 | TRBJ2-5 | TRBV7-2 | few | CASGRLAGGRETQYF | TGTGCCAGCGGTCGACTAGCGGGGGGGCGGGAGACCCAGTACTTC
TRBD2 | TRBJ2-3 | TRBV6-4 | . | CASKTSGSTDTQYF | TGTGCCAGCAAGACTAGCGGGAGCACAGATACGCAGTATTTT
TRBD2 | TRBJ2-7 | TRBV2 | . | CASSGQGLGFEQYF | TGTGCCAGCAGCGGCCAGGGACTAGGGTTCGAGCAGTACTTC
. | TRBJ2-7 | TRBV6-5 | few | CASSYSSQGTYEQYF | TGTGCCAGCAGTTACTCGAGCCAGGGTACCTACGAGCAGTACTTC
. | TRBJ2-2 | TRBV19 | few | CASSKGRGGGDTGELFF | TGTGCCAGTAGTAAGGGCCGTGGAGGGGGGGACACCGGGGAGCTGTTTTTT
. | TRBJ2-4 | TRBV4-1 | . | CASSQAMIAKNIQYF | TGCGCCAGCAGCCAAGCTATGATAGCCAAAAACATTCAGTACTTC
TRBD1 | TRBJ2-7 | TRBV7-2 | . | CASSSPGQGRYEQYF | TGTGCCAGCAGCTCGCCGGGACAGGGAAGGTACGAGCAGTACTTC
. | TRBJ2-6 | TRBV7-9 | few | CASSPGGGGANVLTF | TGTGCCAGCAGCCCCGGTGGAGGAGGGGCCAACGTCCTGACTTTC
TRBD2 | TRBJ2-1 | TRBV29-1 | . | CSVDGWGGIHEQFF | TGCAGCGTTGATGGGTGGGGGGGGATTCATGAGCAGTTCTTC
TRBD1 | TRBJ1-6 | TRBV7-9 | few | CASSARTTGGNSPLHF | TGTGCCAGCAGCGCCAGAACCACAGGGGGTAATTCACCCCTCCACTTT
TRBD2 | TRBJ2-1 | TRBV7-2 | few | CASSPLWLAGGSSYNEQFF | TGTGCCAGCAGCCCTCTTTGGCTAGCGGGGGGGAGCTCCTACAATGAGCAGTTCTTC
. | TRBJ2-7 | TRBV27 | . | CASSLVVSYEQYF | TGTGCCAGCAGTTTAGTAGTCTCCTACGAGCAGTACTTC
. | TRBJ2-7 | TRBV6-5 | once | CASSSQGAQYF | TGTGCCAGCAGTTCCCAGGGCGCGCAGTACTTC
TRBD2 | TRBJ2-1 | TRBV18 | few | CASSPSGGIRYNEQFF | TGTGCCAGCTCACCGTCGGGGGGAATCCGTTACAATGAGCAGTTCTTC
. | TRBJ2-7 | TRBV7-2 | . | CASSLGHGNTYEQYF | TGTGCCAGCAGCTTAGGCCACGGGAATACCTACGAGCAGTACTTC
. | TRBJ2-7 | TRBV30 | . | CAWRRESGPFEQYF | TGTGCCTGGAGACGAGAAAGCGGGCCCTTCGAGCAGTACTTC
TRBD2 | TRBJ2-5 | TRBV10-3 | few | CAISDVASGDQETQYF | TGTGCCATCAGTGATGTGGCTAGCGGGGACCAAGAGACCCAGTACTTC
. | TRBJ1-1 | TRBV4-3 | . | CASSLRANTEAFF | TGCGCCAGCAGTCTCAGGGCGAACACTGAAGCTTTCTTT
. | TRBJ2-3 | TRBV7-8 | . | CASRLNEEGWTYF | TGTGCCAGCAGGTTAAACGAGGAGGGGTGGACGTATTTT